This T cell receptor (beta chain) comes out of a study of immune evolution from preneoplasia to lung adenocarcinoma. Deletions cut 6 bases from V and 7 bases from J, with 10 bases between. Germline loops: CDR1 SGHRS, CDR2 YFSETQ. CDR3 length equals 11 residues. Clones were sequenced by immunoSEQ multiplex PCR, and TCRdb holds only the in-frame ones, with some missing. Seen here are around 6,200 clones, about 81% observed once, and the top ten hold about 5.5%. V is TRBV5-1 and J is TRBJ1-1; D may be TRBD1 (6 bases). The receptor was derived from a person between 45 and 65 years old with lung adenocarcinoma. Sequenced sample: FFPE invasive lung adenocarcinoma tissue. The CDR3 DNA reads as TGCGCCAGCAAACAGGGCGGTGAAGCTTTCTTT. Its translation: CASKQGGEAFF.